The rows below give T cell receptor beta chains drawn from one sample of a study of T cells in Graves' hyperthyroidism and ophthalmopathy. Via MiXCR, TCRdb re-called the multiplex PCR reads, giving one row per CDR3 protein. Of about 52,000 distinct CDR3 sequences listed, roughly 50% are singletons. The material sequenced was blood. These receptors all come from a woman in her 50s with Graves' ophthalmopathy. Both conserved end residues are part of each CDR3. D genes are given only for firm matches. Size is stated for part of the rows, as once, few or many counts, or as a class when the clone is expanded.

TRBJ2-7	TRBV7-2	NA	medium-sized	CASSGGTAYEQYF	TGTGCCAGCAGCGGGGGGACAGCCTACGAGCAGTACTTC
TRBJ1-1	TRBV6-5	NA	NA	CASSYEGVTETFF	TGTGCCAGCAGTTACGAGGGGGTCACTGAAACTTTCTTT
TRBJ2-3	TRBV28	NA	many	CASRGGSTDTQYF	TGTGCCAGCAGGGGCGGAAGCACAGATACGCAGTATTTT
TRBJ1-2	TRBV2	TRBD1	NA	CASRPGQTGGYTF	TGTGCCAGCAGGCCGGGACAGACCGGTGGCTACACCTTC
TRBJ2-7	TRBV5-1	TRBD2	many	CASSLVERGPSYEQYF	TGCGCCAGCAGCTTGGTGGAGCGGGGGCCCTCCTACGAGCAGTACTTC
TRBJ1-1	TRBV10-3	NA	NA	CAISEGRYTEAFF	TGTGCCATCAGTGAGGGCAGGTACACTGAAGCTTTCTTT
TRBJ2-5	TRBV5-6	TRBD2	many	CASSLDVASGRTDPQETQYF	TGTGCCAGCAGCTTGGATGTGGCTAGCGGGAGGACTGACCCTCAAGAGACCCAGTACTTC
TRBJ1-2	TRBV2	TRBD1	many	CASSPSRRRQGGYGYTF	TGTGCCAGCAGCCCGAGTCGGCGGAGACAGGGGGGCTATGGCTACACCTTC
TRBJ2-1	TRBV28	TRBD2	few	CASSSRVPAGGHEQFF	TGTGCCAGCAGTTCTCGGGTTCCAGCGGGAGGCCATGAGCAGTTCTTC
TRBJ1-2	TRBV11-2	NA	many	CASSPGQRGYTF	TGTGCCAGCAGCCCCGGACAGCGAGGCTACACCTTC
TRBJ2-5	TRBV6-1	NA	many	CASRPGHSEETQYF	TGTGCCAGCCGCCCGGGACATTCGGAGGAGACCCAGTACTTC
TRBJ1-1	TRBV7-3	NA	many	CASSPRQYMNTEAFF	TGTGCCAGCAGCCCTCGACAGTACATGAACACTGAAGCTTTCTTT
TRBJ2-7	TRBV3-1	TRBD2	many	CASSQAGGPYEQYF	TGTGCCAGCAGCCAAGCGGGGGGTCCCTACGAGCAGTACTTC
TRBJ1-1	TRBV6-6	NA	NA	CASSFKMDTEAFF	TGTGCCAGCAGTTTCAAAATGGACACGGAAGCTTTCTTT
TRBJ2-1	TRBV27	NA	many	CASSLFRGGEQFF	TGTGCCAGCAGTTTATTCAGGGGAGGCGAGCAGTTCTTC
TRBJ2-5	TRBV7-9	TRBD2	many	CASSPGLAEETQYF	TGTGCCAGCAGTCCGGGACTAGCGGAAGAGACCCAGTACTTC
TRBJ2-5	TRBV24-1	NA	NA	CATSDPGQQNQPQYF	TGTGCCACCAGTGACCCCGGACAGCAAAATCAGCCCCAGTACTTC
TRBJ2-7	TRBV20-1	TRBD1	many	CSAAQGSSSYEQYF	TGCAGTGCTGCACAGGGGTCCAGCTCCTACGAGCAGTACTTC
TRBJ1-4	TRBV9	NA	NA	CASSVSGSSYNEKLFF	TGTGCCAGCAGCGTTAGCGGGAGCTCCTACAATGAAAAACTGTTTTTT
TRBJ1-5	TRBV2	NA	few	CASRDGFNQPQHF	TGTGCCAGCAGGGACGGCTTCAATCAGCCCCAGCATTTT
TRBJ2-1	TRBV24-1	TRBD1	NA	CATSPGVQGDNEQFF	TGTGCCACCAGCCCAGGGGTTCAGGGGGACAATGAGCAGTTCTTC
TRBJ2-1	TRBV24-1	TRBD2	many	CATSDFGGDEQFF	TGTGCCACCAGTGATTTTGGGGGGGATGAGCAGTTCTTC
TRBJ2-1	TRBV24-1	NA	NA	CATSDLGEDNEQFF	TGTGCCACCAGTGATTTGGGAGAGGACAATGAGCAGTTCTTC
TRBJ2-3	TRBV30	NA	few	CAWSTGTDTQYF	TGTGCCTGGAGTACAGGGACGGATACGCAGTATTTT
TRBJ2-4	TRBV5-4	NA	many	CASSPEIGAKNIQYF	TGTGCCAGCAGCCCCGAGATCGGTGCCAAAAACATTCAGTACTTC
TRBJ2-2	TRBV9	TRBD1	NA	CASGTGINTGELFF	TGTGCCAGCGGGACAGGGATAAACACCGGGGAGCTGTTTTTT
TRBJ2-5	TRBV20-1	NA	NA	CSAPGPGDRGGTQYF	TGCAGTGCTCCTGGTCCGGGGGACAGAGGGGGGACCCAGTACTTC
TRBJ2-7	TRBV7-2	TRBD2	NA	CASSLGLAGGPSYEQYF	TGTGCCAGCAGCTTAGGGCTAGCGGGAGGACCCTCCTACGAGCAGTACTTC
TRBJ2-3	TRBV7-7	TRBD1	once	CARDGTVFTDTQYF	TGTGCTAGAGATGGGACAGTGTTCACAGATACGCAGTATTTT
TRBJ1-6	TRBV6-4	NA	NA	CASSDSINSPLHF	TGTGCCAGCAGTGACTCCATTAATTCACCCCTCCACTTT
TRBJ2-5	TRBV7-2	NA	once	CASSLNLGGQETQYF	TGTGCCAGCAGCTTAAACCTAGGGGGTCAAGAGACCCAGTACTTC
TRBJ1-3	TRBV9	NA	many	CASSVVDGNTIYF	TGTGCCAGCAGCGTAGTGGATGGAAACACCATATATTTT
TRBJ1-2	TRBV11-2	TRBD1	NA	CASSIGTDNPGYTF	TGTGCCAGCAGCATCGGGACAGACAATCCTGGCTACACCTTC
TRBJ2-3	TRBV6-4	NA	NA	CASSFRVSDTQYF	TGTGCCAGCAGCTTCAGGGTGTCAGATACGCAGTATTTT
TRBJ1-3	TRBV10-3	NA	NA	CAISEGGNTIYF	TGTGCCATCAGTGAGGGGGGAAACACCATATATTTT
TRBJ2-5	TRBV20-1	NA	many	CSARGWASQETQYF	TGCAGTGCTAGAGGCTGGGCCAGCCAAGAGACCCAGTACTTC
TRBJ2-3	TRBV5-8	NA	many	CASSFTQITDTQYF	TGTGCCAGCAGCTTCACGCAGATCACAGATACGCAGTATTTT
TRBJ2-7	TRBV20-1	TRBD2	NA	CSARISGGVEQYF	TGCAGTGCTAGGATTAGCGGGGGGGTCGAGCAGTACTTC
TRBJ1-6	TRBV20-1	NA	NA	CSACGTSPLHF	TGCAGTGCCTGCGGGACTTCACCCCTCCACTTT
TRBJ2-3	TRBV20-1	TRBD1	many	CSARDPGSYRGRTDTQYF	TGCAGTGCTAGAGACCCGGGCTCCTACAGGGGGCGGACAGATACGCAGTATTTT
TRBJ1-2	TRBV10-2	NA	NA	CASSGAGAGDYGYTF	TGCGCCAGCAGTGGAGCGGGGGCGGGGGACTATGGCTACACCTTC
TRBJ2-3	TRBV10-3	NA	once	CAIMGNPSSTDTQYF	TGTGCCATCATGGGGAACCCGTCTAGCACAGATACGCAGTATTTT
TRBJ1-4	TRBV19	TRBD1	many	CASSTLWTGDEKLFF	TGTGCCAGTAGTACCCTCTGGACAGGGGATGAAAAACTGTTTTTT
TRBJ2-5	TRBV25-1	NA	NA	CASSELPGQETQYF	TGTGCCAGCAGTGAATTACCAGGGCAAGAGACCCAGTACTTC
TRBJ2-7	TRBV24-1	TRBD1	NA	CATSDLRGTGGEQYF	TGTGCCACCAGTGATTTGCGGGGGACAGGGGGCGAGCAGTACTTC
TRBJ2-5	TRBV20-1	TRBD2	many	CSASEAGVPQETQYF	TGCAGTGCTAGTGAGGCGGGGGTCCCCCAAGAGACCCAGTACTTC
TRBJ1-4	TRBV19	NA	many	CASRKLGGPNEKLFF	TGTGCCAGTAGGAAACTGGGGGGCCCTAATGAAAAACTGTTTTTT
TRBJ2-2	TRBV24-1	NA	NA	CATSDNYQGVGELFF	TGTGCCACCAGTGATAACTACCAGGGTGTCGGGGAGCTGTTTTTT
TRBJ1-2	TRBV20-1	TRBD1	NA	CSAAGQGHYGYTF	TGCAGTGCCGCGGGACAGGGGCACTATGGCTACACCTTC
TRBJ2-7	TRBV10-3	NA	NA	CAIRLAERYRVPYEQYF	TGTGCCATCAGACTAGCCGAACGCTACAGAGTCCCCTACGAGCAGTACTTC
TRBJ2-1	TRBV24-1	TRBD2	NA	CAASGGRSYNEQFF	TGTGCCGCTAGCGGGGGAAGGTCCTACAATGAGCAGTTCTTC
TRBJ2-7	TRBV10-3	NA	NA	CAISESADNSGYEQYF	TGTGCCATCAGTGAGTCTGCGGACAACTCGGGCTACGAGCAGTACTTC
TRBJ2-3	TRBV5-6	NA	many	CASSLLSGEGTQYF	TGTGCCAGCAGCTTGCTCTCAGGGGAGGGGACGCAGTATTTT